This TCR beta chain came from a study of CD8+CD57+ T cells in acquired aplastic anemia. TCR beta VDJ and CDR3 profiling used genomic DNA as template. TCRdb ran MiXCR on the reads and lists one entry per CDR3 protein. The top ten hold over 2% of the sample, which has 100,000 to 150,000 distinct CDR3 sequences, over 30% seen once. In its sample, this clonotype was seen many times. By flow cytometry, patients selected for sequencing had shown an expansion of CD8+CD57+ cells. Severe acquired aplastic anemia was present in every patient. The CDR3 is 14 amino acids. Germline loops: CDR1 LNHDA, CDR2 SQIVND (reference sequence). The V and J ends lost 3 bases and 7 bases respectively, with 13 bases between them.

The genes are TRBV19 and TRBJ1-5; possibly TRBD1 for D (5 bases). The source is a human donor with aplastic anemia. Sequenced input: sorted CD4+, CD8+, or CD8+CD57+ T cells (not recorded which) from PBMCs. The CDR3 DNA follows: TGTGCCAGTAGTATCGGTCAGGGTCTCCAGCCCCAGCATTTT. Translating gives CASSIGQGLQPQHF. The complete variable domain, with remaining parts taken from reference TRBV19 and TRBJ1-5, reads DGGITQSPKYLFRKEGQNVTLSCEQNLNHDAMYWYRQDPGQGLRLIYYSQIVNDFQKGDIAEGYSVSREKKESFPLTVTSAQKNPTAFYLCASSIGQGLQPQHFGDGTRLSIL.